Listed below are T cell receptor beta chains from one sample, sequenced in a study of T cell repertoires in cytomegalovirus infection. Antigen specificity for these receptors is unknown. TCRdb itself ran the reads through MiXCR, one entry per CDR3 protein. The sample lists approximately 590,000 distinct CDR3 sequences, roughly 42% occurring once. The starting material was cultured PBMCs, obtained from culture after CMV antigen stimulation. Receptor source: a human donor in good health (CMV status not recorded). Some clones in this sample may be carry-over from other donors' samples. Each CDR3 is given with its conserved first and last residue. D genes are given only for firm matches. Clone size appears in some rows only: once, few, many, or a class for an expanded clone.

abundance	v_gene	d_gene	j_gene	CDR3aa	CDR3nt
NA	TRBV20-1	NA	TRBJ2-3	CSAPQSSAETDTQYF	TGCAGTGCCCCCCAAAGTTCGGCCGAGACAGATACGCAGTATTTT
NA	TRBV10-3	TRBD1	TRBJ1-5	CAISESQGPKHQPQHF	TGCGCCATCAGTGAGTCACAGGGGCCGAAACATCAGCCCCAGCATTTT
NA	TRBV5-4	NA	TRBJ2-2	CASSFTPYTGELFF	TGTGCCAGCAGCTTCACCCCATACACCGGGGAGCTGTTTTTT
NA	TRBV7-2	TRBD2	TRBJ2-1	CASSSGTSGFSSYNEQFF	TGTGCCAGCAGCTCTGGGACTAGCGGCTTCAGCTCCTACAATGAGCAGTTCTTC
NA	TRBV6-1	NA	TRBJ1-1	CASSTTGLAGTEAFF	TGTGCCAGCAGTACTACAGGGTTAGCGGGCACTGAAGCTTTCTTT
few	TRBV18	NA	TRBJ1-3	CASSPPSLGNTIYF	TGTGCCAGCTCACCACCCTCACTAGGGAACACCATATATTTT
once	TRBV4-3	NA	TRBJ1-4	CASSQDRVVVYEKLFF	TGCGCCAGCAGCCAAGACAGGGTAGTTGTTTATGAAAAACTGTTTTTT
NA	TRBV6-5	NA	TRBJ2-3	CASTPAGLHTQYF	TGTGCCAGCACCCCTGCGGGGCTCCACACGCAGTATTTT
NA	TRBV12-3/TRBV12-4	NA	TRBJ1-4	CASSFSGRANEKLFF	TGTGCCAGCAGTTTTTCGGGGAGGGCTAATGAAAAACTGTTTTTT
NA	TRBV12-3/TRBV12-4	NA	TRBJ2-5	CASLTQGGETQYF	TGTGCCAGCCTTACGCAGGGTGGGGAGACCCAGTACTTC
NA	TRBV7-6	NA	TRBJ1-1	CASSFSDGDFTEAFF	TGTGCCAGCAGCTTTTCCGATGGCGACTTCACTGAAGCTTTCTTT
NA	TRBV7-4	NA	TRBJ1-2	CASSPPAGQGQDYTF	TGTGCCAGCAGCCCCCCGGCCGGGCAGGGACAAGACTACACCTTC
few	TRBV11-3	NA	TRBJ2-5	CASSLEPTKKAYF	TGTGCCAGCAGCTTAGAACCCACTAAGAAAGCGTACTTC
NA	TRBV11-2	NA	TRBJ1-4	CASSSGIRGEKLFF	TGTGCCAGCAGCTCCGGGATACGAGGGGAAAAACTGTTTTTT
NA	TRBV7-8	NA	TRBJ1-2	CASSHHGTINYGYTF	TGTGCCAGCAGCCATCACGGGACCATCAACTATGGCTACACCTTC
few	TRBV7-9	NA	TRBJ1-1	CASSLTRTGAFF	TGTGCCAGCAGCTTAACACGGACTGGAGCTTTCTTT
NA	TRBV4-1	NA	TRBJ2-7	CASSHQREVSSYEQYF	TGCGCCAGCAGCCATCAACGTGAGGTATCGTCCTACGAGCAGTACTTC
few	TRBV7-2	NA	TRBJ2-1	CASSVQDEQFF	TGTGCCAGCAGCGTTCAGGATGAGCAGTTCTTC
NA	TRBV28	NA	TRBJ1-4	CASMRHSNEKLFF	TGTGCCAGTATGAGACACTCTAATGAAAAACTGTTTTTT
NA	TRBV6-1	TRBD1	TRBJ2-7	CASSGYTGAYEQYF	TGTGCCAGCAGTGGATACACAGGGGCGTACGAGCAGTACTTC
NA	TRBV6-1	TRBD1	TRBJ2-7	CASSWDRGGEQNF	TGTGCCAGCAGCTGGGACAGGGGAGGCGAGCAGAACTTC
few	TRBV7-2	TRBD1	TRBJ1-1	CASSRDREDEAFF	TGTGCCAGCAGCCGCGACAGGGAAGATGAAGCTTTCTTT
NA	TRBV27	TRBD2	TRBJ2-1	CASRGSSGLSYNEQFF	TGTGCCAGCAGAGGTTCTAGCGGACTCTCCTACAATGAGCAGTTCTTC
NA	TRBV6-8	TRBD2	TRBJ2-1	CASSYGGRAANEQFF	TGTGCCAGCAGTTATGGCGGGAGGGCCGCCAATGAGCAGTTCTTC
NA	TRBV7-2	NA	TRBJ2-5	CASSLDEATETETQYF	TGTGCCAGCAGCTTAGATGAAGCGACTGAGACGGAGACCCAGTACTTC
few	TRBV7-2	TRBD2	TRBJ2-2	CASSYPTSGREFGTGELFF	TGTGCCAGCAGCTATCCGACTAGCGGGAGGGAGTTTGGCACCGGGGAGCTGTTTTTT
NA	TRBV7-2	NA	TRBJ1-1	CASSGTPRIGFADTEAFF	TGTGCCAGCAGCGGTACCCCTCGCATAGGGTTCGCGGACACTGAAGCTTTCTTT
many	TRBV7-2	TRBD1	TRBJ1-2	CASSLRPTGNYGYTF	TGTGCCAGCAGCTTAAGGCCGACAGGGAACTATGGCTACACCTTC
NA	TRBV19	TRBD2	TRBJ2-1	CASSRLAGAYDNEQFF	TGTGCCAGTAGCAGACTAGCCGGCGCATACGACAATGAGCAGTTCTTC
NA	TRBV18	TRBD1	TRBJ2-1	CASSPWTGGLSYNEQFF	TGTGCCAGCTCACCATGGACAGGGGGTTTATCCTACAATGAGCAGTTCTTC
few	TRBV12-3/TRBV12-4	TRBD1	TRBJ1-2	CASSSPFTGGYGYTF	TGTGCCAGCAGTTCGCCCTTTACAGGGGGCTATGGCTACACCTTC
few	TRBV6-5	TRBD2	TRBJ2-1	CASGFTSGRARNEQFF	TGTGCCAGCGGCTTCACTAGCGGGAGGGCCCGCAATGAGCAGTTCTTC